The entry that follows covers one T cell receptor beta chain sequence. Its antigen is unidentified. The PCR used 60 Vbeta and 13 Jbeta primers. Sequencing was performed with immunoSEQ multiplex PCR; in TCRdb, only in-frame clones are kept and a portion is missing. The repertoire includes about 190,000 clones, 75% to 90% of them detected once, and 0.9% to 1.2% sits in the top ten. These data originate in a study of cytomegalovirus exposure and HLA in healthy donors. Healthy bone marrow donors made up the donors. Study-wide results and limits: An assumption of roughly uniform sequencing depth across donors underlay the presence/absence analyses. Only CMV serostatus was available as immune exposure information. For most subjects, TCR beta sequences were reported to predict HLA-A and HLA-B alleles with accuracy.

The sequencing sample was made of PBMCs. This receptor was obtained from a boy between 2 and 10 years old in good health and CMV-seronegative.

The CDR3 bases are TGTGCCACCAGCAGAGATCCCCCAGGGGTTGGCGGGGAGCTGTTTTTT. Translation gives CATSRDPPGVGGELFF. The chain has TRBV15 and TRBJ2-2; the D gene is possibly TRBD1 (6 bases). Germline CDR1 reads LNHNV; CDR2 reads YYDKDF (reference sequence). V lost 0 bases and J lost 7, with 15 bases in between. This CDR3 is built from 16 residues.